This T cell receptor beta chain appears in the sequencing data of a study of beta chain features in type 1 diabetes. Each population that was sorted was more than 95% pure. The authors reverse transcribed all of the isolated RNA, so sequencing captured expressed TCRB transcripts. Using immunoSEQ multiplex PCR, the repertoire was profiled, and TCRdb retains in-frame clones only, with some absent. Of about 640,000 clones listed, under 15% are singletons. V was clipped by 2 bases and J by 2 bases; unmatched bases: 10. The V gene's germline CDR1 is GTSNPN and CDR2 SVGIG (reference sequence). The CDR3 consists of 17 residues. General study findings and limits: All four CD4+ subsets of Type 1 diabetes patients contained TCRB CDR3s that were moderately but significantly shorter.

Only a few counts were recorded for this clone. Its antigen is unidentified. The clonotype comes from a man in his thirties or forties with type 1 diabetes. The rearrangement links TRBV30 to TRBJ1-5, with 9 bases identical to TRBD1. Sequences were obtained from naive CD4+ T cells from blood. The CDR3 loop reads CAWSTRQGGRGNQPQHF. CDR3 in DNA: TGTGCCTGGAGTACACGACAGGGGGGCAGAGGCAATCAGCCCCAGCATTTT.